The 17 T cell receptor beta chains below were found in one sample sequenced in a study of T cell responses to AZD1222 COVID-19 vaccine. Sequencing used immunoSEQ multiplex PCR; TCRdb keeps in-frame clones, though not all of them. The table has 100,000 to 150,000 clones, just under 95% seen once. Material: peripheral blood, obtained on day 0 of AZD1222 vaccination. The receptor source for this set is an adult in good health.

The chain carries TRBV6-5 and TRBJ2-2; D is unresolved. Germline V gene lookup returns CDR1 MNHEY and CDR2 SVGAGI. Trimming removed 7 bases at V and 5 bases at J, with 5 bases between. CDR3 length equals 11 residues. CDR3 DNA sequence: TGTGCCAGCACCGGGACCGGGGAGCTGTTTTTT. It yields the protein CASTGTGELFF.

This chain links TRBV21-1 with TRBJ1-2. TRBV21-1 is a pseudogene. The CDR3 totals 18 residues. DNA of the CDR3: TGTGCCAGCAGCAAAGCAGTCTCGTACAGCGAAACTAACTATGGCTACACCTTC. It encodes CASSKAVSYSETNYGYTF.

CDR3 sequence reads: CAPHKHDTGTRHLNTDTQYF. The CDR3 DNA reads TGTGCCCCTCACAAACATGACACCGGGACTAGACACTTAAACACAGATACGCAGTATTTT. The chain is built from TRBV24-1 and TRBJ2-3; 8 bases are a match to TRBD2. This CDR3 has 20 amino acids. CDR1 KGHDR and CDR2 SFDVKD come from the germline V gene. The V segment lost 12 bases and the J segment 2 bases; nucleotides outside the gene matches: 27.

The chain links TRBV2 to TRBJ2-1; 10 bases align to TRBD2. The CDR3 spans 16 residues. Germline V gene lookup returns CDR1 SNHLY and CDR2 FYNNEI. J gave up 1 base and V 6 bases, and 6 bases lay outside the gene matches. This chain's CDR3 is CASSNSGRMSYNEQFF. The CDR3 coding sequence is TGTGCCAGCAGCAATAGCGGGAGGATGTCCTACAATGAGCAGTTCTTC.

V gene TRBV5-4 combines with J gene TRBJ1-1, with unresolved D. V lost 4 bases to trimming and J lost 1 base, with 8 bases between them. The CDR3 loop spans 13 amino acids. Looked up from germline, CDR1 is SGHNT and CDR2 is YYREEE (reference sequence). The CDR3 region is CASSTDSNTEAFF. In DNA, the CDR3 is TGTGCCAGCAGCACCGACTCGAACACTGAAGCTTTCTTT.

The chain couples TRBV7-2 to TRBJ1-2; D not certain. Per the germline V gene, CDR1 is SGHTA and CDR2 is FQGNSA. CDR3 length: 14 residues. Trimming cost V 4 bases and J 4 bases, with 13 bases left between them. The CDR3 bases are TGTGCCAGCAGCTACCTGATTATCCCCTATGGCTACACCTTC. It yields the protein CASSYLIIPYGYTF.

The chain joins TRBV14 to TRBJ1-4; perhaps TRBD1 as D (6 bases). Trimming cost V 2 bases and J 8 bases, with 18 bases left between them. Germline loops: CDR1 SGHDN, CDR2 FVKESK. The length of the CDR3 is 16 residues. CDR3 sequence: CASSQQGAGGREKLFF. As DNA, the CDR3 is TGTGCCAGCAGCCAACAAGGTGCCGGGGGCAGGGAAAAACTGTTTTTT.

This chain joins TRBV6-5 and TRBJ2-1; TRBD2 matches at 10 bases. The CDR3 consists of 14 residues. The V segment lost 4 bases and the J segment 8 bases; nucleotides outside the gene matches: 5. CDR1 and CDR2 from the germline V gene are MNHEY and SVGAGI. The CDR3 DNA reads as TGTGCCAGCAGTTTTCTAGCGGGAGCGCATGAGCAGTTCTTC. It yields the protein CASSFLAGAHEQFF.

V and J are TRBV5-8 and TRBJ2-7; D is unclear. Germline loops: CDR1 SGHTS, CDR2 YDEGEE. Between the trimmed V and J ends, which lost 0 bases and 6 bases, there was a span of 4 bases. This CDR3 region has 11 residues. The CDR3 here is CASSLVLEQYF. In DNA, the CDR3 is TGTGCCAGCAGCTTGGTGCTCGAGCAGTACTTC.

The chain's CDR3 is CASRKTGRGENSPLHF. The DNA of the CDR3 is TGTGCCAGCAGGAAAACCGGCAGGGGAGAGAATTCACCCCTCCACTTT. The chain joins TRBV27 to TRBJ1-6; possible D gene TRBD1, 6 bases. The CDR3 is 16 amino acids. V lost 6 bases and J lost 7, with 19 bases in between. Germline V gene lookup returns CDR1 MNHEY and CDR2 SMNVEV (reference sequence).

The V call is TRBV7-9, the J call TRBJ2-7; the D gene is possibly TRBD2 (6 bases). Per the germline V gene, CDR1 is SEHNR and CDR2 is FQNEAQ (reference sequence). This CDR3 region has 14 residues. With 1 base removed from V and 5 bases from J, the gap between germline ends came to 12 bases. The CDR3 DNA follows: TGTGCCAGCAGCTTAGAAGGCGGGATGAACGAGCAGTACTTC. Amino acids: CASSLEGGMNEQYF. Complete variable domain (other parts from reference TRBV7-9 and TRBJ2-7): DTGVSQNPRHKITKRGQNVTFRCDPISEHNRLYWYRQTLGQGPEFLTYFQNEAQLEKSRLLSDRFSAERPKGSFSTLEIQRTEQGDSAMYLCASSLEGGMNEQYFGPGTRLTVT.

This sequence joins TRBV7-2 and TRBJ1-4; D remains unclear. In germline, CDR1 is SGHTA, CDR2 FQGNSA. The CDR3 contains 14 residues. Trimming took off 5 bases at V and 8 bases at J, with 15 bases between the two ends. The CDR3 loop reads CASSLDLAGEKLFF. The CDR3 bases are TGTGCCAGCAGCCTCGACCTTGCCGGGGAAAAACTGTTTTTT.

This chain joins TRBV27 and TRBJ2-5; 12 bases match TRBD2. This CDR3 is built from 14 residues. The ends lost 8 bases at V and 4 bases at J; junction bases unmatched: 5. CDR1 is MNHEY, CDR2 SMNVEV, per germline (reference sequence). CDR3 in DNA: TGTGCCAGCGGACTAGCGGGATTAGTAGAGACCCAGTACTTC. This codes for CASGLAGLVETQYF.

Here the CDR3 DNA reads TGTGCCAGCAGTTACTCCCCGGGCAGTGCTGAAGCTTTCTTT. Amino acid sequence: CASSYSPGSAEAFF. The chain employs TRBV6-2 or TRBV6-3 and TRBJ1-1, with D unresolved. Trimming removed 0 bases from V and 6 bases from J, with 11 bases in between. Germline V gene data show CDR1 as MNHEY and CDR2 as SVGEGT. This CDR3 comprises 14 residues.

J is TRBJ1-1 and V is TRBV29-1; D gene ambiguous. This CDR3 region has 11 residues. From germline, CDR1 is SQVTM and CDR2 ANQGSEA. V was trimmed by 2 bases and J by 3 bases, leaving 4 bases between them. CDR3 sequence reads: CSVEKYTEAFF. CDR3 DNA sequence: TGCAGCGTTGAAAAGTACACTGAAGCTTTCTTT. The full variable domain, rest sourced from reference TRBV29-1 and TRBJ1-1, is SAVISQKPSRDICQRGTSLTIQCQVDSQVTMMFWYRQQPGQSLTLIATANQGSEATYESGFVIDKFPISRPNLTFSTLTVSNMSPEDSSIYLCSVEKYTEAFFGQGTRLTVV.

The V call is TRBV5-1, the J call TRBJ2-1, with D possibly TRBD2 on 5 matching bases. The V and J ends lost 2 bases and 0 bases respectively, with 6 bases between them. CDR1 is SGHRS and CDR2 is YFSETQ in the germline V gene. CDR3 length equals 14 residues. The CDR3 region is CASSFRDSYNEQFF. As DNA, the CDR3 is TGCGCCAGCAGCTTTCGGGACTCCTACAATGAGCAGTTCTTC.

This clone was recorded once. The V gene is TRBV6-5, the J gene TRBJ1-2; 10 nucleotides align to TRBD1. CDR1 is MNHEY, CDR2 SVGAGI, per germline. Trimming cost V 9 bases and J 10 bases; bases outside gene matches: 8. The CDR3 runs 12 residues. The CDR3 nucleotides read TGTGCCAGAAAATACGGGACAGGGGACTACACCTTC. It yields the protein CARKYGTGDYTF.